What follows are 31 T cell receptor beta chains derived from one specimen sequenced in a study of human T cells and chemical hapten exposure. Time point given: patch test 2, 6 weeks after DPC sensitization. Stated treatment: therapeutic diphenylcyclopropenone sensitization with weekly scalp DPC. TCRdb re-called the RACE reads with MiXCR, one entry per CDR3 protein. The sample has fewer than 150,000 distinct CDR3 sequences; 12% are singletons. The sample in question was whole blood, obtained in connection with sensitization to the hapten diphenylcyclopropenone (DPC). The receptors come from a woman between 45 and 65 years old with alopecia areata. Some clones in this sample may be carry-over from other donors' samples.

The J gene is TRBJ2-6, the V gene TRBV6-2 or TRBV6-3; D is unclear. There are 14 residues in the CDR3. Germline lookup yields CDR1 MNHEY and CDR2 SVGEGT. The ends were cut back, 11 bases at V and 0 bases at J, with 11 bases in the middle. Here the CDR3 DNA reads TGTGCCGCCAAATGGAGCTCTGGGGCCAACGTCCTGACTTTC. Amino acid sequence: CAAKWSSGANVLTF.

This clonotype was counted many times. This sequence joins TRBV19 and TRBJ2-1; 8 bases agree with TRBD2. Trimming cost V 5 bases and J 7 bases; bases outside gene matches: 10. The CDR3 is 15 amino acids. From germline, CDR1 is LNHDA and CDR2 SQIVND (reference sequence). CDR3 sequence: CASSGPGLVRNEQFF. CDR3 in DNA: TGTGCCAGTAGTGGGCCGGGACTAGTTAGGAATGAGCAGTTCTTC.

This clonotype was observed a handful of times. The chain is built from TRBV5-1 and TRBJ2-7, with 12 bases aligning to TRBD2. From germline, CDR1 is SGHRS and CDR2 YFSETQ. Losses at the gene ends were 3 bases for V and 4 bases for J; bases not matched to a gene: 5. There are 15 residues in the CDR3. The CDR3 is CASSSTSGRTYEQYF. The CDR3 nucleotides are TGCGCCAGCAGCTCTACTAGCGGGAGGACATACGAGCAGTACTTC.

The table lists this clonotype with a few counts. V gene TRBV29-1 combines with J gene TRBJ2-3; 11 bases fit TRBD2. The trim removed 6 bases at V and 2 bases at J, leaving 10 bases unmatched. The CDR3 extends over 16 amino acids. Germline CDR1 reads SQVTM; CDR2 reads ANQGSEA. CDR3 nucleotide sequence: TGCAGCGTCGGGGGGACTAGCGGAGGGACCACAGATACGCAGTATTTT. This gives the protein CSVGGTSGGTTDTQYF.

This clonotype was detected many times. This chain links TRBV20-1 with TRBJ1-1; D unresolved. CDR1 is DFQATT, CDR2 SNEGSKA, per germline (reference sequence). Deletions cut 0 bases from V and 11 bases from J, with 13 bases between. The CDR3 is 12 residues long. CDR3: CSARDFSRGAFF. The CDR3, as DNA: TGCAGTGCTAGAGATTTTTCGCGAGGGGCTTTCTTT.

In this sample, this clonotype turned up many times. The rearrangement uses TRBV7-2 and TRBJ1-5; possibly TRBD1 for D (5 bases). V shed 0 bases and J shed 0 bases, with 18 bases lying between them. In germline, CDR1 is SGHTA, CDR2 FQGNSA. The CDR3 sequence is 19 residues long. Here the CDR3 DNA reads TGTGCCAGCAGCTTAGCGCTAGGGGACGGGCAGGATAGCAATCAGCCCCAGCATTTT. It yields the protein CASSLALGDGQDSNQPQHF.

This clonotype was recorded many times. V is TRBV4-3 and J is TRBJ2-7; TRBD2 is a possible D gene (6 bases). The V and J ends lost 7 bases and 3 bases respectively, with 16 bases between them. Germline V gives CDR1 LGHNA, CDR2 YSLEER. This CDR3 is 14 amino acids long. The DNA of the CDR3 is TGCGCCAGCACCCCCTCCCGGGGGAACTACGAGCAGTACTTC. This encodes CASTPSRGNYEQYF.

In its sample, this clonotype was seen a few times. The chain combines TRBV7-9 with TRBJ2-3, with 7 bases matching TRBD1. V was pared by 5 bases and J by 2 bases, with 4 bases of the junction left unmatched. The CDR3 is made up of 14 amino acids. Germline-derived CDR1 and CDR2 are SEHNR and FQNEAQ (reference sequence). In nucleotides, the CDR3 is TGTGCCAGCAGCCTACAGGGGTTCACAGATACGCAGTATTTT. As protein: CASSLQGFTDTQYF.

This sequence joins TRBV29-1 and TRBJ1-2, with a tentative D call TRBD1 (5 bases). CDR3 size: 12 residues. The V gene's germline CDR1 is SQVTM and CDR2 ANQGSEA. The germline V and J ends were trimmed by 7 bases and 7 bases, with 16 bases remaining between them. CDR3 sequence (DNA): TGCAGCGCCGCTTCCGGGACCCTTGGCTACACCTTC. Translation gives CSAASGTLGYTF.

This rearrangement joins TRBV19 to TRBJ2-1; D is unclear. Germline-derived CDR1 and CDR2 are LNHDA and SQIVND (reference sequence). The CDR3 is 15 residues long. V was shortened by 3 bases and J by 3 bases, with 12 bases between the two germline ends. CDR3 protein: CASSMRGRSYNEQFF. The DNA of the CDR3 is TGTGCCAGTAGTATGAGAGGAAGGAGCTACAATGAGCAGTTCTTC.

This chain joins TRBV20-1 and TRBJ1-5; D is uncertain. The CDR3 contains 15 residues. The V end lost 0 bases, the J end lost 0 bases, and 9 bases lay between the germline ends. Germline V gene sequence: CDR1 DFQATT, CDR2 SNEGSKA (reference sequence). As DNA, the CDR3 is TGCAGTGCTAGAGATGGGCGGTATAGCAATCAGCCCCAGCATTTT. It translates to CSARDGRYSNQPQHF.

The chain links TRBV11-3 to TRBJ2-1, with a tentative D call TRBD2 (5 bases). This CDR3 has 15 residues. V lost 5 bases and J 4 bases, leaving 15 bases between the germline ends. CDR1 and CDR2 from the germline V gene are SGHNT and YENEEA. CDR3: CASSPSRGWYNEQFF. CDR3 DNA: TGTGCCAGCAGCCCGTCACGGGGTTGGTACAATGAGCAGTTCTTC.

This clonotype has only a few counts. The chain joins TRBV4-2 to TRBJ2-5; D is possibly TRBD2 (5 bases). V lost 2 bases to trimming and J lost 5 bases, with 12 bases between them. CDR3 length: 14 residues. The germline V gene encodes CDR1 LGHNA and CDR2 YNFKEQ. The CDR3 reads CASSQKRGDETQYF. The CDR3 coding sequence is TGTGCCAGCAGCCAAAAACGGGGAGACGAGACCCAGTACTTC.

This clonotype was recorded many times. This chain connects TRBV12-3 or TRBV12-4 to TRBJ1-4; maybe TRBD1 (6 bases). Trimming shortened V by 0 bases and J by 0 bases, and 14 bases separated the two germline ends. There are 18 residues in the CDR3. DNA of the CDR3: TGTGCCAGCAGTTTAGCTGGGGGGGCCCTGGCAACTAATGAAAAACTGTTTTTT. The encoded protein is CASSLAGGALATNEKLFF.

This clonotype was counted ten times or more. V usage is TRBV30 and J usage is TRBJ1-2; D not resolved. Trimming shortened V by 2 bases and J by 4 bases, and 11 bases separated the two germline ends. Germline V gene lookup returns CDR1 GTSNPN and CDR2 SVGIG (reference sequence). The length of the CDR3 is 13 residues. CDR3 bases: TGTGCCTGGAGTCCCCCGTGGGCCTATGGCTACACCTTC. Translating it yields CAWSPPWAYGYTF.

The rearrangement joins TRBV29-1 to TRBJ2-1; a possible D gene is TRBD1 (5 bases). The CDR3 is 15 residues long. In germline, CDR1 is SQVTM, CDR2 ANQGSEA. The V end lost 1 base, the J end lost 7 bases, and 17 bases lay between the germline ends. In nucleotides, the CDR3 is TGCAGCGTTGAAGGGGGCTCGACGTTGTGGAATGAGCAGTTCTTC. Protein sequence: CSVEGGSTLWNEQFF.

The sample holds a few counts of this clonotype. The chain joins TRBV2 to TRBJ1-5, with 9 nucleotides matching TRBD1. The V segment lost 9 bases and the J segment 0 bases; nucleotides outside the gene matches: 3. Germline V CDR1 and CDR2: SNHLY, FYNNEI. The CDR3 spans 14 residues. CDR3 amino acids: CARGDRDSNQPQHF. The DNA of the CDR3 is TGTGCCAGAGGGGACAGGGATAGCAATCAGCCCCAGCATTTT. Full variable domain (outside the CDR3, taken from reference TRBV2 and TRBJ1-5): EPEVTQTPSHQVTQMGQEVILRCVPISNHLYFYWYRQILGQKVEFLVSFYNNEISEKSEIFDDQFSVERPDGSNFTLKIRSTKLEDSAMYFCARGDRDSNQPQHFGDGTRLSIL.

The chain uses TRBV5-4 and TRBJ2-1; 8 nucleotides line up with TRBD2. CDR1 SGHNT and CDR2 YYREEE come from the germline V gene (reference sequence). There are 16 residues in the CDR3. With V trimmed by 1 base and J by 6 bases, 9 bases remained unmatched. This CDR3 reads CASSLPLAGSRNEQFF. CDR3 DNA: TGTGCCAGCAGCTTGCCCCTAGCGGGTTCCCGCAATGAGCAGTTCTTC. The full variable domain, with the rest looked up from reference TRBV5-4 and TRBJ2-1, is ETGVTQSPTHLIKTRGQQVTLRCSSQSGHNTVSWYQQALGQGPQFIFQYYREEENGRGNFPPRFSGLQFPNYSSELNVNALELDDSALYLCASSLPLAGSRNEQFFGPGTRLTVL.

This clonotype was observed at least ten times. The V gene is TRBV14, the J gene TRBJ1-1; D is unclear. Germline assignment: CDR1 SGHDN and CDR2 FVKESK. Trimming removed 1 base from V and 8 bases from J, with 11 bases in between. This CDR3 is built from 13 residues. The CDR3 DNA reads TGTGCCAGCAGCCAAGGCACAGTTTGGGAAGCTTTCTTT. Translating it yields CASSQGTVWEAFF.

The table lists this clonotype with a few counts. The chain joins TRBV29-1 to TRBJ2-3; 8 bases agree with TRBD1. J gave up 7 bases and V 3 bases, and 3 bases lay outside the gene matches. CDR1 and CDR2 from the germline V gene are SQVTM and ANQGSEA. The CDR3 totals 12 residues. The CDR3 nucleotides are TGCAGCGTTGACTGGACAGGGAATACGCAGTATTTT. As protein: CSVDWTGNTQYF.

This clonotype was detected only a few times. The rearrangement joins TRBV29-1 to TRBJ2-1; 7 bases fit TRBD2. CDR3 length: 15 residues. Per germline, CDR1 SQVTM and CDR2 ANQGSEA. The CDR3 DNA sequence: TGCAGTACCCCCCCAAGCGGGATCGCCTACAATGAGCAGTTCTTC. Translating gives CSTPPSGIAYNEQFF.

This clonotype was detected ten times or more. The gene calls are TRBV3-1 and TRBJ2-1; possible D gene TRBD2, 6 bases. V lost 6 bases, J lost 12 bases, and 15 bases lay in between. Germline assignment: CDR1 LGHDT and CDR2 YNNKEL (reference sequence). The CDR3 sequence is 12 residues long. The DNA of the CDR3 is TGTGCCAGCAGTCACATGGGGGAGGTGCAGTTCTTC. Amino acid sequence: CASSHMGEVQFF.

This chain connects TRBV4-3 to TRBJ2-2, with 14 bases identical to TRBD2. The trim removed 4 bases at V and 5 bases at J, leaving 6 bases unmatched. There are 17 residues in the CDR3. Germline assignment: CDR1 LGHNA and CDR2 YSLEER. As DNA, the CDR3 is TGCGCCAGCAGCCCCCGACTAGCGGGAGGGGGGACCGGGGAGCTGTTTTTT. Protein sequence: CASSPRLAGGGTGELFF.

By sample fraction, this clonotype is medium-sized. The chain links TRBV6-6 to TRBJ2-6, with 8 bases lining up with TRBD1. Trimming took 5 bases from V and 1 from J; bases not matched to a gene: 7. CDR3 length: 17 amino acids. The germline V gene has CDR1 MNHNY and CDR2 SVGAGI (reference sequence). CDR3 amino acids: CASSGQGKRSGANVLTF. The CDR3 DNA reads TGTGCCAGCAGTGGACAGGGAAAAAGGTCTGGGGCCAACGTCCTGACTTTC.

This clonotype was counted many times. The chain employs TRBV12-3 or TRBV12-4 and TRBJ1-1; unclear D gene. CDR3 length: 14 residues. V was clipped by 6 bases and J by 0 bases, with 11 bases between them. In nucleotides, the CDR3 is TGTGCCAGCAGGATCGAGCAGTTGAACACTGAAGCTTTCTTT. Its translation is CASRIEQLNTEAFF.

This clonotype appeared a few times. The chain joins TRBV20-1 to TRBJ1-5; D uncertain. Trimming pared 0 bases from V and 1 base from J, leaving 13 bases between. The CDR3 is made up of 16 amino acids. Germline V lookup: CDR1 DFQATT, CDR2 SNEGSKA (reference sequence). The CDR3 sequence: CSARDFTGGSNQPQHF. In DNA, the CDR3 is TGCAGTGCTAGAGATTTCACGGGAGGGAGCAATCAGCCCCAGCATTTT.

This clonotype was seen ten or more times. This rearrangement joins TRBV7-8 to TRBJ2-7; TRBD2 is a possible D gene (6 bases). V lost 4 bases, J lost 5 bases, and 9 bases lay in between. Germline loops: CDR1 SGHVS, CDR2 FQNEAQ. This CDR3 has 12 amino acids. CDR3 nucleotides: TGTGCCAGCAGCTCTTCTAGCGACGAGCAGTACTTC. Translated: CASSSSSDEQYF.

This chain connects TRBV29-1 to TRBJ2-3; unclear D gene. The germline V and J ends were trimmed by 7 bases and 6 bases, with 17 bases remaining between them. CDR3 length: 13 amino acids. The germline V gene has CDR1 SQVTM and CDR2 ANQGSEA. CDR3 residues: CSGNNLLGDTQYF. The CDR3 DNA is TGCAGCGGGAACAACCTACTCGGGGATACGCAGTATTTT.

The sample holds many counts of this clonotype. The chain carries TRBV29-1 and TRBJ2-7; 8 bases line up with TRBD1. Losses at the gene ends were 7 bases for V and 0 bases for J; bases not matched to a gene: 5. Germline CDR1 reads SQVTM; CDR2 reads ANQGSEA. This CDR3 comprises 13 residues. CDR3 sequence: CSAEGTGSYEQYF. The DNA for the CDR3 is TGCAGCGCCGAGGGGACAGGCTCCTACGAGCAGTACTTC.

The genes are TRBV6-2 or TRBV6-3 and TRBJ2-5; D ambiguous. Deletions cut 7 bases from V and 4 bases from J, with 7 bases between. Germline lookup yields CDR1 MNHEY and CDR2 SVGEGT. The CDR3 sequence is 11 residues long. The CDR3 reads CASTSIETQYF. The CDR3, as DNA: TGTGCCAGCACCAGTATAGAGACCCAGTACTTC.

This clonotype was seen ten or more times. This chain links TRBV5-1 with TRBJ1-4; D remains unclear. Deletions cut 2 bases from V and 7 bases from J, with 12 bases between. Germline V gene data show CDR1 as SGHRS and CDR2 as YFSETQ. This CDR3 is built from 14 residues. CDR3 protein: CASSFDGGTEKLFF. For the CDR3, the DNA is TGCGCCAGCAGCTTTGACGGCGGTACTGAAAAACTGTTTTTT.